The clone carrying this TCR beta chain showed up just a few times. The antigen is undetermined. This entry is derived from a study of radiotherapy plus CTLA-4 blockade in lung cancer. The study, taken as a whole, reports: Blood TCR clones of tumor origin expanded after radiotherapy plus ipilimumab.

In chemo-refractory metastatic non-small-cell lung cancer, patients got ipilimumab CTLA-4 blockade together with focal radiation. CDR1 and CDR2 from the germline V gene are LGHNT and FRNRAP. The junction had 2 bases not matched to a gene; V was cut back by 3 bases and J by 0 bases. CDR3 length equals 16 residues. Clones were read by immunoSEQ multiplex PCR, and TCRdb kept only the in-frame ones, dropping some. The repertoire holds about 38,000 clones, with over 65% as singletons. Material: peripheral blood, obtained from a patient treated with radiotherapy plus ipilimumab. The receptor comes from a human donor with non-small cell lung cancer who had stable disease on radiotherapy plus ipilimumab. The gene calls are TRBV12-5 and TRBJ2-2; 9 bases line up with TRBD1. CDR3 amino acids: CASGLRTGANTGELFF. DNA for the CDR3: TGTGCTAGTGGTTTACGGACAGGGGCGAACACCGGGGAGCTGTTTTTT.